This T cell receptor (beta chain) comes out of a study of T-cell memory formation after mild COVID-19. Study-level points and caveats: Contracting clones from day 15 to 85 had balanced CD4/CD8; later expanders favoured CD4+. Among CD4+ contracting clones, most were CM and EM, and CD8+ ones EMRA. The finding that pre-infection memory included some responding clones suggested that cross-reactive memory joined.

This clonotype occurred once. Its cognate antigen is unknown. TCR alpha and TCR beta cDNA libraries carrying sample barcodes and UMIs were produced by 5'RACE using constant-segment primers. From the 5' RACE reads, TCRdb called clonotypes with MiXCR, one entry per CDR3 protein. Of roughly 350,000 distinct CDR3 sequences in the sample, around a fifth were seen once. Per germline, CDR1 SGDLS and CDR2 YYNGEE. Trimming stripped 0 bases from V and 4 bases from J, with 7 bases between. This CDR3 contains 14 residues. V is TRBV9 and J is TRBJ2-2; TRBD2 is a possible D gene (6 bases). The sequence was collected from an adult woman who had mild COVID-19 (a few samples of this study predate the infection). Cell type and time point are not known. Sequencing was done on a sample of PBMCs or a T cell subset sorted from them (not recorded which). This CDR3 reads CASSVGRGTGELFF. CDR3 nucleotides: TGTGCCAGCAGCGTAGGGCGGGGCACCGGGGAGCTGTTTTTT.